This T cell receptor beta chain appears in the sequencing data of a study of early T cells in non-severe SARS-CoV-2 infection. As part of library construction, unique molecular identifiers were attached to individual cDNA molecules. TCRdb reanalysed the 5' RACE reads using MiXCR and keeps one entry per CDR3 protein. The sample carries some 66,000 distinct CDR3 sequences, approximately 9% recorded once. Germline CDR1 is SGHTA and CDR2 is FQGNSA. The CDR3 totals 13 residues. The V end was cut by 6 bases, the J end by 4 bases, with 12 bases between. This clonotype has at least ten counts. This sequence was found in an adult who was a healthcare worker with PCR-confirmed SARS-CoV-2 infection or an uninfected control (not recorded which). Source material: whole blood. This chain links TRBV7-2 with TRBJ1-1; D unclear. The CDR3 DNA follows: TGTGCCAGCAGTATGGCGGGTGGCACTGAAGCTTTCTTT. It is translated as CASSMAGGTEAFF.